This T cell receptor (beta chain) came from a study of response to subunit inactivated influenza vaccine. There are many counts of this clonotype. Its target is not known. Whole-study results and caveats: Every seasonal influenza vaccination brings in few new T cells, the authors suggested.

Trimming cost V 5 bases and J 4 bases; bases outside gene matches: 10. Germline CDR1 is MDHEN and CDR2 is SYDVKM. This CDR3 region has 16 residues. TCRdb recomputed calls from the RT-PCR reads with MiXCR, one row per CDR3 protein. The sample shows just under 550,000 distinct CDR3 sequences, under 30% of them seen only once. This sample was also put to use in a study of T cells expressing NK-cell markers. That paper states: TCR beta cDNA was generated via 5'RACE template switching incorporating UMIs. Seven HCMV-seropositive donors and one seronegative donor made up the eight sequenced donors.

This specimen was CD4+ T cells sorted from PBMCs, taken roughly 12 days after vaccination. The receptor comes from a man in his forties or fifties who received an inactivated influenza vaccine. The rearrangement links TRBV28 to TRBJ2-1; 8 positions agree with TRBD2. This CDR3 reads CASSGLLAGSYNEQFF. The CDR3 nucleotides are TGTGCCAGCAGTGGTCTCCTAGCGGGTAGTTACAATGAGCAGTTCTTC.